This is a list of T cell receptor beta chains from one sample in a study of post-analysis software for immune sequencing data. TCRdb reanalysed the PCR reads using MiXCR and keeps one entry per CDR3 protein. The sample lists roughly 400,000 distinct CDR3 sequences, roughly 38% occurring once. Input material: blood. All receptors come from a girl aged 2 to 10 with multiple sclerosis. Each CDR3 is given with its conserved first and last residue. D genes are given only for firm matches. Clone size is shown for a subset of rows, as once, few, many or a class of expanded clone.

j_call v_call d_call clone_size cdr3_nt cdr3_aa
TRBJ2-3 TRBV29-1 TRBD2 - TGCAGCGTAGGGACTAGCGGGAGATATACGCAGTATTTT CSVGTSGRYTQYF
TRBJ2-7 TRBV12-3/TRBV12-4 - few TGTGCCTCCGGGGCGGTCTGGAACGAGCAGTACTTC CASGAVWNEQYF
TRBJ2-3 TRBV6-1 TRBD2 few TGTGCCAGCAGCCTCGGGGGACCGGGACTAGGGGGCACAGATACGCAGTATTTT CASSLGGPGLGGTDTQYF
TRBJ2-1 TRBV29-1 - few TGCAGCGTTGAAGGACCGCGGAATGAGCAGTTCTTC CSVEGPRNEQFF
TRBJ2-7 TRBV12-3/TRBV12-4 TRBD2 - TGTGCCAGCAGTCCGGGAAGAGCGGGAGCCCACGAGCAGTACTTC CASSPGRAGAHEQYF
TRBJ1-2 TRBV12-3/TRBV12-4 TRBD1 few TGTGCCAGCAGTCCTTGGGACAGGACTTTGTATGGCTACACCTTC CASSPWDRTLYGYTF
TRBJ2-3 TRBV29-1 - few TGCAGCGTTGAAACATTTTCAGATGCGCAGTATTTT CSVETFSDAQYF
TRBJ1-2 TRBV7-2 - few TGTGCCAGCAGCTTTTTTATGGGAATCGACTATGGCTACACCTTC CASSFFMGIDYGYTF
TRBJ2-3 TRBV10-3 TRBD2 - TGTGCCATCAGTGCAACGACCGGGACTAGCGGGGGGGCGAGGAGCACAGATACGCAGTATTTT CAISATTGTSGGARSTDTQYF
TRBJ2-3 TRBV18 - few TGTGCCAGCTCCACGACGCTGGCGGATACGCAGTATTTT CASSTTLADTQYF
TRBJ1-6 TRBV9 - - TGTGCCAGCAGCGCCTACAGCGGTTCACCCCTCCACTTT CASSAYSGSPLHF
TRBJ2-3 TRBV3-1 - - TGTGCCAGCAGCTCCGATGCAGATACGCAGTATTTT CASSSDADTQYF
TRBJ2-1 TRBV24-1 - - TGTGCCACCAGTGATTTACGAGTAGGCAATGAGCAGTTCTTC CATSDLRVGNEQFF
TRBJ2-7 TRBV9 TRBD1 few TGTGCCAGCAGCGTCGGATTGAGGGGGCGCGCCTACGAGCAGTACTTC CASSVGLRGRAYEQYF
TRBJ2-5 TRBV5-1 - - TGCGCCAGCAGATACAGCAGTCAAGAGACCCAGTACTTC CASRYSSQETQYF
TRBJ2-3 TRBV4-3 - few TGCGCCAGCAGCCCTAAGTGGACTAGCACAGATACGCAGTATTTT CASSPKWTSTDTQYF
TRBJ2-5 TRBV5-1 TRBD1 few TGCGCCAGCAGCTTTACAGGGGCAAGCCTGTACCAAGAGACCCAGTACTTC CASSFTGASLYQETQYF
TRBJ2-4 TRBV7-9 TRBD2 few TGTGCCAGCAGCTTTGCGGGAGGCCTCGGTGAAAACATTCAGTACTTC CASSFAGGLGENIQYF
TRBJ1-5 TRBV21-1 - - TGTGCCGGCACTAGTGACATCGAACAGCCCCAGCATTTT CAGTSDIEQPQHF
TRBJ2-7 TRBV10-2 - few TGCGCCAGCACCGGAATTCCGCCGGACGAGCAGTACTTC CASTGIPPDEQYF
TRBJ1-4 TRBV20-1 - few TGCAGTGCTTGTGCGACAGGCTCCCTCGGAAAACTGTTTTTT CSACATGSLGKLFF
TRBJ1-2 TRBV5-1 - - TGCGCCAGCTCTGGGGATTATAACTATGGCTACACCTTC CASSGDYNYGYTF
TRBJ1-2 TRBV18 - - TGTGCCAGCTCACGACTTAGAGGGAGTGACTATGGCTACACCTTC CASSRLRGSDYGYTF
TRBJ2-1 TRBV7-9 - - TGTGCCAGCAGCTTAGCGTTTGCGCTCGGTGGCAATGAGCAGTTCTTC CASSLAFALGGNEQFF
TRBJ2-7 TRBV27 TRBD2 - TGTGCCAGCAGTTTAGGCGGGGGAGAATACGAGCAGTACTTC CASSLGGGEYEQYF
TRBJ2-5 TRBV7-6 TRBD1 - TGTGCCAGCAGCAGGGGGCCGACCCAAGAGACCCAGTACTTC CASSRGPTQETQYF
TRBJ1-1 TRBV28 - few TGTGCCAGCAGTTGGTACCCGGACATTGAAGCTTTCTTT CASSWYPDIEAFF
TRBJ2-3 TRBV28 TRBD2 - TGTGCCAGCAGTTCGTGGCTAGCGGGAGGGACGAGAATTTCCACAGATACGCAGTATTTT CASSSWLAGGTRISTDTQYF
TRBJ2-3 TRBV20-1 - - TGCAGTGCTGATACCCTCCTCGGACGCGCAGATACGCAGTATTTT CSADTLLGRADTQYF
TRBJ2-3 TRBV5-1 - - TGCACCAGCTTCCCGGGACTCGCTAGCACAGATACGCAGTATTTT CTSFPGLASTDTQYF
TRBJ1-3 TRBV6-5 TRBD1 - TGTGCCAGCAGTTATAGGGGGCAGTCCGGAAACACCATATATTTT CASSYRGQSGNTIYF
TRBJ1-2 TRBV29-1 - - TGCAGCGTTGGCGGGAACCGGGGGTGGGCCTCTAACTATGGCTACACCTTC CSVGGNRGWASNYGYTF
TRBJ1-6 TRBV5-1 TRBD1 - TGCGCCAGCAGCGCCGGGACAGGCTCGTATAATTCACCCCTCCACTTT CASSAGTGSYNSPLHF
TRBJ2-5 TRBV2 - few TGTGCCAGCAGTGATGGGGGACGAGGGACCCAGTACTTC CASSDGGRGTQYF
TRBJ2-7 TRBV20-1 - - TGCAGTGCTAGGGTTGAGGGGGTTTTGGGCGAGCAGTACTTC CSARVEGVLGEQYF
TRBJ2-7 TRBV27 TRBD1 - TGTGCCAGCAGTCCCAGGGACAGAACATTGTACGAGCAGTACTTC CASSPRDRTLYEQYF
TRBJ2-5 TRBV7-9 - - TGTGCCAGCAGCTTTTTGTCGGTGGAGACCCAGTACTTC CASSFLSVETQYF
TRBJ2-7 TRBV28 - - TGTGCCAGCAGTTTAGACAGGAGGGAGTTTATCGTTTACAATGAGCAGTACTTC CASSLDRREFIVYNEQYF
TRBJ2-1 TRBV7-2 - few TGTGCCAGCAGCTTAGAAGGGACTGTCTCCTACAATGAGCAGTTCTTC CASSLEGTVSYNEQFF
TRBJ2-5 TRBV12-5 - few TGTGCTAGTGGTTTGGTAAACGGACAAGAGACCCAGTACTTC CASGLVNGQETQYF
TRBJ2-7 TRBV12-3/TRBV12-4 - - TGTGCCAGCAGTTGGGCAGATTTGTACGAGCAGTACTTC CASSWADLYEQYF